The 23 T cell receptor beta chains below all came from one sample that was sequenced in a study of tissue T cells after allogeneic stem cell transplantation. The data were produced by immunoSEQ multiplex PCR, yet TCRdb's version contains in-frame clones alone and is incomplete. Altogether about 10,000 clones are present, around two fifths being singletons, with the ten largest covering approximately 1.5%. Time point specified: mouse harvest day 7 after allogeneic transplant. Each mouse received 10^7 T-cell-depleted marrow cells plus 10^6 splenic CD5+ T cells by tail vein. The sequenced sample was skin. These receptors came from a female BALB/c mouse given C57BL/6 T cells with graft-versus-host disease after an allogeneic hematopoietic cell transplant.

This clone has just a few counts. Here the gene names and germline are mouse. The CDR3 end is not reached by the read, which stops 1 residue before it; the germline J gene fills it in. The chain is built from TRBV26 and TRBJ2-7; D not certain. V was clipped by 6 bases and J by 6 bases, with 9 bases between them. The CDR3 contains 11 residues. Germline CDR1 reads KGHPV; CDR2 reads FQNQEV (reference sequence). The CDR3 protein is CASSREGEQYF. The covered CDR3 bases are TGTGCCAGCAGCCGGGAGGGTGAACAGTAC.

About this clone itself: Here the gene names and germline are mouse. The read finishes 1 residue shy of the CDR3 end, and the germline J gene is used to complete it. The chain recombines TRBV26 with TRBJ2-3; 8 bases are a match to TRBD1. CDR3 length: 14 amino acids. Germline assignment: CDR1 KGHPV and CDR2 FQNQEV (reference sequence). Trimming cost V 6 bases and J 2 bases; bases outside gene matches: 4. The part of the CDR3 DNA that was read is TGTGCCAGCAGGTTGGGACAGGCTGCAGAAACGCTGTAT. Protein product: CASRLGQAAETLY. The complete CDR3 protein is CASRLGQAAETLYF.

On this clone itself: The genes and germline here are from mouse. The CDR3 is CASSRTANTEVFF. The part of the CDR3 DNA that was read is TGTGCCAGCAGCCGGACAGCAAACACAGAAGTCTTC. The chain employs TRBV3 and TRBJ1-1; tentative D call: TRBD1 (6 bases). From the germline J gene comes the end of the CDR3, since the read stops 1 residue before it. CDR3 length: 13 amino acids. Germline loops: CDR1 SNHLY, CDR2 FYNGKV (reference sequence). Trimming removed 5 bases at V and 0 bases at J, with 7 bases between.

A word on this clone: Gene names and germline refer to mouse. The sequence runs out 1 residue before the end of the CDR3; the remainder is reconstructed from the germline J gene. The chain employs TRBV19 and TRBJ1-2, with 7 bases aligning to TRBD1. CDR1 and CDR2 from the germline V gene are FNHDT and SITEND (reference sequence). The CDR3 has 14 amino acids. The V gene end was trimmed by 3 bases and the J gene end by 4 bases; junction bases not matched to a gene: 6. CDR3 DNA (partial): TGTGCCAGCAGTAAGGCAGGGGGTGCCTCCGACTACACC. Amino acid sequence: CASSKAGGASDYT. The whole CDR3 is CASSKAGGASDYTF.

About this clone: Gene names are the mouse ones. The sequenced CDR3 bases are TGCACCTGCAGTGCAGATCTGGGGGGGCTAAACACCTTGTAC. Translation gives CTCSADLGGLNTLY. The full-length CDR3 reads as CTCSADLGGLNTLYF. The chain uses TRBV1 and TRBJ2-4; 10 bases fit TRBD2. The CDR3 is cut off 1 residue early in the read; its end comes from the germline J gene. Losses at the gene ends were 0 bases for V and 5 bases for J; bases not matched to a gene: 2. Germline V gene lookup returns CDR1 NSQYPW and CDR2 LRSPGD (reference sequence). The CDR3 covers 15 residues.

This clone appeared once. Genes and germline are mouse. The covered CDR3 bases are TGTGCCAGCTCTCAACAGACAAACTCCGACTACACC. It encodes CASSQQTNSDYT. The CDR3 in its entirety is CASSQQTNSDYTF. The chain recombines TRBV12-1 with TRBJ1-2, with D uncertain. Read data end 1 residue before the CDR3 end; the end is taken from the germline J gene. The CDR3 is 13 residues long. V was clipped by 2 bases and J by 0 bases, with 6 bases between them. The V gene's germline CDR1 is SGHSN and CDR2 HYEKVE.

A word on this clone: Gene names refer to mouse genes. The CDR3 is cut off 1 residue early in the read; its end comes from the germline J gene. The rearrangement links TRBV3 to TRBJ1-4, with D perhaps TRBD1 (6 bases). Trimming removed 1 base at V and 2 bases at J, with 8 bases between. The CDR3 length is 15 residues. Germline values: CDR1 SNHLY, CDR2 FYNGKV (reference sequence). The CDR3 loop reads CASSLVGGSNERLFF. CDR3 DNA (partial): TGTGCCAGCAGCTTAGTTGGGGGCTCCAACGAAAGATTATTT.

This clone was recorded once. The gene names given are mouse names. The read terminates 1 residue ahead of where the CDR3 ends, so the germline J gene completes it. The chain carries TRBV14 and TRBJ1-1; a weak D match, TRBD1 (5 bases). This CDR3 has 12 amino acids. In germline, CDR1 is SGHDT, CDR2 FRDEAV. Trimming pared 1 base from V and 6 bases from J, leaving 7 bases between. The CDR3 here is CASSFTGSEVFF. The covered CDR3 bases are TGTGCCAGCAGTTTCACAGGCTCAGAAGTCTTC.

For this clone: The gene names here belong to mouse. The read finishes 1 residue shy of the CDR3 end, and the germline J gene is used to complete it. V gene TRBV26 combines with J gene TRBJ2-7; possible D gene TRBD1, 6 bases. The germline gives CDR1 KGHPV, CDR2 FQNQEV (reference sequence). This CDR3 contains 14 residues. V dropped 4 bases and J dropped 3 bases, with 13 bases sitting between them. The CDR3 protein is CASSPPGQFYEQYF. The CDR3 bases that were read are TGTGCCAGCAGTCCCCCGGGACAATTCTATGAACAGTAC.

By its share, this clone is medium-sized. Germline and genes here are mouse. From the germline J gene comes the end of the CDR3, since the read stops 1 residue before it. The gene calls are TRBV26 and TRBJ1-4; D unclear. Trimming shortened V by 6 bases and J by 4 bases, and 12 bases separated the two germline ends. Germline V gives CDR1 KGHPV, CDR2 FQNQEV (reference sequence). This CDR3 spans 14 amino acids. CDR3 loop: CASSLRPFNERLFF. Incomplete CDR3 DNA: TGTGCCAGCAGCCTCAGGCCCTTCAACGAAAGATTATTT.

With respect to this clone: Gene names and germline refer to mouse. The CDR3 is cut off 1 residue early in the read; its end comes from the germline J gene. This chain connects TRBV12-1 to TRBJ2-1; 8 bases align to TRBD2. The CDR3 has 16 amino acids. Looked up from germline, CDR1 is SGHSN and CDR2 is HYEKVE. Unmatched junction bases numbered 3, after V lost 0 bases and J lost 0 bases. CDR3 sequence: CASSLAWGDNYAEQFF. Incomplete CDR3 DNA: TGTGCCAGCTCTCTCGCCTGGGGGGATAACTATGCTGAGCAGTTC.

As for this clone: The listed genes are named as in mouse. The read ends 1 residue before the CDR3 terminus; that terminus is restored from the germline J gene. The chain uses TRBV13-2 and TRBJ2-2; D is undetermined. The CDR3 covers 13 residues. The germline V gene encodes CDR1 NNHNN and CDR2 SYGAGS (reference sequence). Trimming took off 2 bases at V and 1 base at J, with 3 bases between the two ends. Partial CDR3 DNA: TGTGCCAGCGGTGAGGAAAACACCGGGCAGCTCTAC. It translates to CASGEENTGQLY. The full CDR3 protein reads CASGEENTGQLYF.

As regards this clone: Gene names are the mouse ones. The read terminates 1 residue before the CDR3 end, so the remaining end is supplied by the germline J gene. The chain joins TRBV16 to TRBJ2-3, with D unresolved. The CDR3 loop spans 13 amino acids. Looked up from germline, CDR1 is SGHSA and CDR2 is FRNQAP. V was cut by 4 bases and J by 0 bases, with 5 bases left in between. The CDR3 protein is CASSSTSAETLYF. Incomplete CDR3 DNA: TGTGCAAGCAGCTCGACTAGTGCAGAAACGCTGTAT.

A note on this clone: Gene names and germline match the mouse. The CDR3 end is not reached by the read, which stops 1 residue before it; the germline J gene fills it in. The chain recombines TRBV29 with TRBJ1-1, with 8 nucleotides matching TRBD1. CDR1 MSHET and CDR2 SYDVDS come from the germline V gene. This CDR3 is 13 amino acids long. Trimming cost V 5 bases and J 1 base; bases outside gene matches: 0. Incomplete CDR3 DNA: TGTGCTAGCAGTGGGACAGGGAACACAGAAGTCTTC. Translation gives CASSGTGNTEVF. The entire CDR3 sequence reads CASSGTGNTEVFF.

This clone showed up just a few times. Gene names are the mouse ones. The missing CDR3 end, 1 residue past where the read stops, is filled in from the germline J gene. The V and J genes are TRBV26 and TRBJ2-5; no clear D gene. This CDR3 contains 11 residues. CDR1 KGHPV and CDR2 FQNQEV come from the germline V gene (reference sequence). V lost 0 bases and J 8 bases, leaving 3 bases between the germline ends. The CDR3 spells CASSLSATQYF. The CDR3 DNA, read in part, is TGTGCCAGCAGTCTGTCTGCCACCCAGTAC.

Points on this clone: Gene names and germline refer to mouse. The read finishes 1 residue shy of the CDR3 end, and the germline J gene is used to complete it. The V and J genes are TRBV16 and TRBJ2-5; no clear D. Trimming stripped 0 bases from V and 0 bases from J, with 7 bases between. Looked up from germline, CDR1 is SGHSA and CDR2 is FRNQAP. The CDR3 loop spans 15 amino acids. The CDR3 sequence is CASSLEAANQDTQYF. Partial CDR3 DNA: TGTGCAAGCAGCTTAGAGGCAGCCAACCAAGACACCCAGTAC.

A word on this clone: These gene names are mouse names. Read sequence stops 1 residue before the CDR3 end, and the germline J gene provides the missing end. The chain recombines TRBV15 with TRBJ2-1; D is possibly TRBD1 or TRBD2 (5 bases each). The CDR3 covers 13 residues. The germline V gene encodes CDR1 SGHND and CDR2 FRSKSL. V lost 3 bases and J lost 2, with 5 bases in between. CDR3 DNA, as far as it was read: TGTGCCAGCAGTTTGGGGGACTATGCTGAGCAGTTC. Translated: CASSLGDYAEQF. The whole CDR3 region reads CASSLGDYAEQFF.

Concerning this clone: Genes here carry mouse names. The CDR3 sequence: CASNRGSGQAPLF. Partial CDR3 DNA: TGTGCCAGCAACAGGGGGAGCGGCCAGGCTCCGCTT. The chain employs TRBV26 and TRBJ1-5; TRBD1 matches at 8 bases. The CDR3 end lies 1 residue beyond the end of the read and is filled in from the germline J gene. The trim removed 7 bases at V and 6 bases at J, leaving 5 bases unmatched. Germline values: CDR1 KGHPV, CDR2 FQNQEV (reference sequence). The CDR3 sequence is 13 residues long.

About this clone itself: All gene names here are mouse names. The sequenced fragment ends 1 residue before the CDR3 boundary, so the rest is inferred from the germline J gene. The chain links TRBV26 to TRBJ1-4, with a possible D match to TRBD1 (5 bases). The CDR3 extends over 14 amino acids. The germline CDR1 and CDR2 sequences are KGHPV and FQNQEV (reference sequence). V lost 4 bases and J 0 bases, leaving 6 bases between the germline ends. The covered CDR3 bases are TGTGCCAGCAGTCGGACAATTTCCAACGAAAGATTATTT. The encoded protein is CASSRTISNERLF. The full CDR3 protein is CASSRTISNERLFF.

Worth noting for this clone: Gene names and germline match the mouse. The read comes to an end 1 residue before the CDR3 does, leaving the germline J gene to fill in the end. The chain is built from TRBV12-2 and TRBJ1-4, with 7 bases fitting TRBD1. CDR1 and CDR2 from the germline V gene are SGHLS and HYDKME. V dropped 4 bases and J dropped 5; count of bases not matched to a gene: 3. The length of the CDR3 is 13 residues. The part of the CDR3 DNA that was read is TGTGCCAGCTCCCGGGACAGTAACGAAAGATTATTT. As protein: CASSRDSNERLF. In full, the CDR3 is CASSRDSNERLFF. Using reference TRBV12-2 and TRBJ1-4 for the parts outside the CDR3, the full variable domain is NSGVVQSPRYIIKGKGERSILKCIPISGHLSVAWYQQTQGQELKFFIQHYDKMERDKGNLPSRFSVQQFDDYHSEMNMSALELEDSAVYFCASSRDSNERLFFGHGTKLSVL.

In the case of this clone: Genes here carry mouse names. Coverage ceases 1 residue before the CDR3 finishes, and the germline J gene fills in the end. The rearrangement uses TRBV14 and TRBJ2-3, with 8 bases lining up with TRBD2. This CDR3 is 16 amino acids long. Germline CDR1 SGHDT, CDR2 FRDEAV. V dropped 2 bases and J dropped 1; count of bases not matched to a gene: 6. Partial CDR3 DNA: TGTGCCAGCAGTTTGGGGGGGGCGCATGGTGCAGAAACGCTGTAT. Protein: CASSLGGAHGAETLY. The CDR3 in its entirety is CASSLGGAHGAETLYF.

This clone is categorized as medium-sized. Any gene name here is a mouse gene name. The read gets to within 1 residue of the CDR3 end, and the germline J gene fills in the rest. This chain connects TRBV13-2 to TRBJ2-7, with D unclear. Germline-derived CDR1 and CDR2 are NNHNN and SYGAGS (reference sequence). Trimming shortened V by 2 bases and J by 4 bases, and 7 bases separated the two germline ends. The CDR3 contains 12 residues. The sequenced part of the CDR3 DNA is TGTGCCAGCGGTGAAGGCTTTTATGAACAGTAC. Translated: CASGEGFYEQY. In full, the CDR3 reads CASGEGFYEQYF.

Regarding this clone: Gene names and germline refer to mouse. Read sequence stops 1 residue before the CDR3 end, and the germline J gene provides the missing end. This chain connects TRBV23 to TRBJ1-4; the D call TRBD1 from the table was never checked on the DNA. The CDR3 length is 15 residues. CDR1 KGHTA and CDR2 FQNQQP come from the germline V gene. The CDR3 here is CSSSQSKVSNERLFF. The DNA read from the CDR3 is TGCTCCAGCAGTCAATCGAAGGTTTCCAACGAAAGATTATTT.